A selection of T cell receptor beta chains follows, all from one sample in a study of blood T cell repertoires in COVID-19. TCRdb's copy holds only in-frame clones and misses some; the assay was immunoSEQ multiplex PCR. In the table there are over 150,000 clones, 84% of which are singletons. The source material was peripheral blood. Every receptor here comes from a woman of 80 years or more with COVID-19, enrolled during active disease. CDR3s leave out the opening cysteine and the closing phenylalanine or tryptophan. A D gene is named only where the DNA matches it firmly. Some rows mark clone size as missing; the rest say once, few, many or name a class of expanded clone.

CDR3aa	len	d_gene	v_gene	abundance
ASSFLAGVYNEQF	13	TRBD2	TRBV11-2	.
ASSVVLADYNEQF	13	TRBD2	TRBV9	few
ASSIGLAGGGGTGELF	16	TRBD2	TRBV9	.
ASSLRGLYEQY	11	TRBD1	TRBV27	.
ASSYREGTGELF	12	.	TRBV11-2	.
SVDTQGGNEQF	11	.	TRBV29-1	.
ASLWLRGPGELF	12	.	TRBV5-6	.
ASRKGAIYEQY	11	TRBD1	TRBV7-2	.
ASRLGSEQY	9	.	TRBV11-2	.
ASRLAGVSGANVLT	14	TRBD2	TRBV5-1	.